This T cell receptor (beta chain) derives from a study of cytomegalovirus exposure and HLA in healthy donors. It was with 60 Vbeta and 13 Jbeta primers that the PCR ran. Libraries were prepared by immunoSEQ multiplex PCR; TCRdb keeps only in-frame clonotypes and omits some of them. The table lists roughly 100,000 clones, about 15% of them singletons, with about 0.8% in the top ten. This clone came up a few times. Per germline, CDR1 SGHDT and CDR2 YYEEEE. Trimming at V came to 7 bases and at J to 7 bases, leaving 6 bases not matched to a gene. CDR3 length: 14 amino acids. This clonotype was sampled from a female donor in good health and CMV-seronegative. The rearrangement uses TRBV5-6 and TRBJ2-1, with 12 bases lining up with TRBD1. Source material: PBMCs. CDR3 loop: CASGGTGGLNEQFF. DNA of the CDR3: TGTGCCAGCGGGGGGACAGGGGGCTTAAATGAGCAGTTCTTC.